The rows below give T cell receptor beta chains drawn from one sample of a study of human T cells and chemical hapten exposure. One entry per CDR3 protein results from TCRdb running MiXCR on the RACE reads. Among roughly 140,000 distinct CDR3 sequences listed, approximately 12% were seen once. The sample here was whole blood, taken in connection with sensitization to the hapten diphenylcyclopropenone (DPC). These receptors were obtained from a woman aged 45-65 years with alopecia areata. Some clones in this sample may be carry-over from other donors' samples. Each CDR3 is given with its conserved first and last residue. Fields, in order: D gene, J gene, clone size, V gene, CDR3 DNA, CDR3 protein. D genes are given only for firm matches. Part of the rows lack a size; the others show once, few, many or a class for expanded clones.

>-|TRBJ2-7|many|TRBV28
TGTGCCAGCAGCTATCCCCCACTTCAGTACTTC
CASSYPPLQYF
>-|TRBJ2-2|-|TRBV24-1
TGTGCCACCAGTAACACCGGGGAGCTGTTTTTT
CATSNTGELFF
>TRBD2|TRBJ2-3|few|TRBV20-1
TGCAGTGCTGAGGAAGCGGGGGCTGTAACAGATACGCAGTATTTT
CSAEEAGAVTDTQYF
>-|TRBJ1-4|many|TRBV5-1
TGCGCCAGCAGCCTGAGGGAGGGGGAATATGAAAAACTGTTTTTT
CASSLREGEYEKLFF
>-|TRBJ2-1|many|TRBV6-2/TRBV6-3
TGTGCCAGCAGTTTACAGGGCTACAATGAGCAGTTCTTC
CASSLQGYNEQFF
>TRBD1|TRBJ2-7|-|TRBV12-3/TRBV12-4
TGTGCCAGCAGTTTGAACAGGGGGCGATACGAGCAGTACTTC
CASSLNRGRYEQYF
>-|TRBJ2-5|many|TRBV6-6
TGTGCCAGCAGCCCCACAGGTTTCCAAGAGACCCAGTACTTC
CASSPTGFQETQYF
>-|TRBJ2-7|many|TRBV4-2
TGTGCCAGCAGCCAAGATCGGCGGCTCTACGAGCAGTACTTC
CASSQDRRLYEQYF
>-|TRBJ2-7|few|TRBV5-4
TGTGCCAGCAGCGTGGACGGGAACTACGAGCAGTACTTC
CASSVDGNYEQYF
>TRBD2|TRBJ2-7|-|TRBV9
TGTGCCAGCAGCGTAGGGACTAGCGGGAGGGCCAGGGACGAGCAGTACTTC
CASSVGTSGRARDEQYF
>-|TRBJ2-3|-|TRBV6-6
TGTGCCAGCAGTTACCCAAACAGGGCCACCTACACTCTCACAGATACGCAGTATTTT
CASSYPNRATYTLTDTQYF
>-|TRBJ2-3|few|TRBV7-8
TGTGCCAGCAGCCTAGCGCCATTGGGGGATACGCAGTATTTT
CASSLAPLGDTQYF